Listed below are T cell receptor beta chains from one sample, sequenced in a study of T cell responses to AZD1222 COVID-19 vaccine. Measured with immunoSEQ multiplex PCR; TCRdb has only the in-frame clones, and not every one. The sample shows over 70,000 clones, 88% of them seen only once. Material: peripheral blood, obtained on day 0 of AZD1222 vaccination. Source of these receptors: an adult in good health. The CDR3 runs from the conserved cysteine through the conserved F or W. D genes are given only for firm matches. A row's size may be missing; if present it is once, few, many or a size class.

v_gene	d_gene	abundance	j_gene	CDR3nt	CDR3aa
TRBV7-2	.	.	TRBJ1-3	TGTGCCAGCAGCTACCTGGCCAGCTCTGGAAACACCATATATTTT	CASSYLASSGNTIYF
TRBV2	TRBD1	few	TRBJ1-2	TGTGCCAGCAGCCCGGACAGGGCTTATGGCTACACCTTC	CASSPDRAYGYTF
TRBV3-1/TRBV3-2	.	.	TRBJ1-4	TGTGCCAGCAGTACAACTAATGAAAAACTGTTTTTT	CASSTTNEKLFF
TRBV6-2/TRBV6-3	TRBD1	.	TRBJ1-5	TGTGCCAGCAGTTACCCCGACAGGGGACATCAGCCCCAGCATTTT	CASSYPDRGHQPQHF
TRBV18	TRBD2	.	TRBJ2-2	TGTGCCAGCTCACCAGGGCTAGCGGGAGAAGTCGGGGAGCTGTTTTTT	CASSPGLAGEVGELFF
TRBV4-1	.	.	TRBJ1-6	TGCGCCAGCAGCCCAGTTCCAGGGAGATCACCCCTCCACTTT	CASSPVPGRSPLHF
TRBV7-9	.	.	TRBJ2-7	TGTGCCAGCAGCTTAGGCCGGGGAGTCTACGAGCAGTACTTC	CASSLGRGVYEQYF
TRBV6-5	.	.	TRBJ1-5	TGTGCCAGCAGACTACAACGGAATCAGCCCCAGCATTTT	CASRLQRNQPQHF
TRBV25-1	.	.	TRBJ2-1	TGTGCCAGCAACCGCGGGACATCTCACAATGAGCAGTTCTTC	CASNRGTSHNEQFF
TRBV28	.	.	TRBJ2-5	TGTGCCAGCAGTTTATATCAGGAGGGGGAGACCCAGTACTTC	CASSLYQEGETQYF
TRBV10-3	.	.	TRBJ1-2	TGTGCCATCAGTGAGAGGGGCAATTACTATGGCTACACCTTC	CAISERGNYYGYTF
TRBV21-1	.	.	TRBJ1-5	.	CASSRVGYGTGPQHF
TRBV11-2	.	.	TRBJ1-4	TGTGCCAGCAGCTTAGATTTCGCAGCAACTAATGAAAAACTGTTTTTT	CASSLDFAATNEKLFF
TRBV6-2/TRBV6-3	.	.	TRBJ1-2	TGTGCCAGCAGTTACTCGACAACTAACTATGGCTACACCTTC	CASSYSTTNYGYTF
TRBV9	.	few	TRBJ1-6	TGTGCCAGCAGCGTTTCCGATTTCAGCTCCTATAATTCACCCCTCCACTTT	CASSVSDFSSYNSPLHF
TRBV6-2/TRBV6-3	TRBD1	few	TRBJ2-7	TGTGCCAGCAGTAGTCGACAGGGCCTTACCTACGAGCAGTACTTC	CASSSRQGLTYEQYF
TRBV5-6	.	once	TRBJ2-3	TGTGCCAGCAGCTCAGCGGATACGCAGTATTTT	CASSSADTQYF
TRBV28	.	once	TRBJ1-2	TGTGCCAGCAGTCTACTGTCAAAAGGTGGCGGCTACACCTTC	CASSLLSKGGGYTF
TRBV6-8	.	.	TRBJ2-7	TGTGCCAGCAGTTACTCGATTTTTGGACGGGGTACCTACGAGCAGTACTTC	CASSYSIFGRGTYEQYF
TRBV27	.	.	TRBJ2-1	TGTGCCAGCTCTTATCCCCCTACCTACAATGAGCAGTTCTTC	CASSYPPTYNEQFF
TRBV11-2	.	.	TRBJ2-7	TGTGCCAGCACCCCTCGGGACTCAAGGTGGGGGCAGTACTTC	CASTPRDSRWGQYF
TRBV7-9	.	.	TRBJ1-2	TGTGCCAGCAGCTATAAGGGGACACCAACTGGACTATGGGGCTACACCTTC	CASSYKGTPTGLWGYTF
TRBV21-1	.	.	TRBJ2-7	TGTGCCAGCAGCCCCCGCGGGGGGCGGTATCCTCTTTCCTACGAGCAGTACTTC	CASSPRGGRYPLSYEQYF
TRBV30	.	.	TRBJ1-3	TGTGCCTGGACCGAAGGGACACGCTCTGGAAACACCATATATTTT	CAWTEGTRSGNTIYF
TRBV5-1	.	.	TRBJ2-5	TGCGCCAGCAGCTTTTTAGGAGAGACCCAGTACTTC	CASSFLGETQYF
TRBV28	.	.	TRBJ1-5	TGTGCCAGCAGTTTCTATGGATCAGGGACGGCTAATCAGCCCCAGCATTTT	CASSFYGSGTANQPQHF
TRBV28	.	.	TRBJ2-7	TGTGCCAGCACTCTCGTCGGGAAGCAATACGAGCAGTACTTC	CASTLVGKQYEQYF
TRBV7-2	TRBD1	.	TRBJ2-3	TGTGCCAGCAGCCGCGACAGGGCTCGTACGCAGTATTTT	CASSRDRARTQYF
TRBV23-1	.	.	TRBJ1-5	TGCGCCAGCACCCTCAGACGGGGGGAGGATCAGCCCCAGCATTTT	CASTLRRGEDQPQHF
TRBV24-1	TRBD1	.	TRBJ2-1	TGTGCCACCAGTGATTTACAGGGGATTGAACAGTTCTTC	CATSDLQGIEQFF
TRBV27	TRBD2	.	TRBJ2-2	TGTGCCAGCAGTTTCAGCAGCGGGAGGGCCTACACCGGGGAGCTGTTTTTT	CASSFSSGRAYTGELFF
TRBV9	.	.	TRBJ2-7	TGTGCCAGCAGCGTAGGTGCTGGCTACGAGCAGTACTTC	CASSVGAGYEQYF
TRBV7-9	.	.	TRBJ1-2	TGTGCCAGCAGCTTTGTAGACCGCGATGGCTACACCTTC	CASSFVDRDGYTF
TRBV7-3	TRBD2	.	TRBJ2-1	TGTGCCAGCAGCCCCCCCGGGGGTAGCGGGAACAATGAGCAGTTCTTC	CASSPPGGSGNNEQFF
TRBV2	.	.	TRBJ2-7	TGTGCCAGCAGTGAGGGCAGGGGTTCCTACGAGCAGTACTTC	CASSEGRGSYEQYF
TRBV28	.	.	TRBJ1-6	TGTGCCACCCGCCCCCCGAATAATTCACCCCTCCACTTT	CATRPPNNSPLHF
TRBV18	.	.	TRBJ1-2	TGTGCCAGCTCACCTACACATGGAGGGAATGGCTACACCTTC	CASSPTHGGNGYTF
TRBV6-6	.	.	TRBJ2-7	TGTGCCAGCAGTCCCGGACCCTCCTACGAGCAGTACTTC	CASSPGPSYEQYF
TRBV29-1	.	.	TRBJ2-5	TGCAGCGTTGAAGTGGAGAACCAGTACTTC	CSVEVENQYF
TRBV28	.	.	TRBJ2-4	TGTGCCAGCAGTTTATCAGGATTCCAGAAAAACATTCAGTACTTC	CASSLSGFQKNIQYF
TRBV18	.	.	TRBJ1-1	TGTGCCAGCTCACCAGAAGGGACTGAAGCTTTCTTT	CASSPEGTEAFF
TRBV5-6	TRBD2	.	TRBJ2-7	TGTGCCAGCAGCCGGGAGGGGTTTAGTCTCCCCGGGGAGCAGTACTTC	CASSREGFSLPGEQYF
TRBV24-1	.	.	TRBJ2-7	TGTGCCACCAGTGATTCGAGGACGGGAGTGGGCTACGAGCAGTACTTC	CATSDSRTGVGYEQYF
TRBV28	.	.	TRBJ1-2	TGTGCCAGCAAAGAAACCTATGGCTACACCTTC	CASKETYGYTF
TRBV19	TRBD2	few	TRBJ2-3	TGTGCCAGTATGGGAGGGACTAGCGGGAGGGATACGCAGTATTTT	CASMGGTSGRDTQYF
TRBV2	.	.	TRBJ2-7	TGTGCCAGCAGTGCGGTGGGGCTAGGATCCTACGAGCAGTACTTC	CASSAVGLGSYEQYF
TRBV9	TRBD2	.	TRBJ2-1	TGTGCCAGCAGCGTAGGGGTCAGCGGGAGCTCCTACAATGAGCAGTTCTTC	CASSVGVSGSSYNEQFF
TRBV28	.	.	TRBJ2-3	TGTGCCAGCAGTTCCAGTGGCACAGATACGCAGTATTTT	CASSSSGTDTQYF
TRBV6-5	.	.	TRBJ1-4	TGTGCCAGCAGCCACAGGCTTAGTGATGAAAAACTGTTTTTT	CASSHRLSDEKLFF
TRBV19	TRBD2	few	TRBJ2-1	TGTGCCAGTAGTATCCGGACTAGCGGCTACAATGAGCAGTTCTTC	CASSIRTSGYNEQFF
TRBV6-5	.	few	TRBJ2-4	TGTGCCAGCGCGACAATGACCAAAAACATTCAGTACTTC	CASATMTKNIQYF
TRBV6-2/TRBV6-3	.	.	TRBJ2-7	TGTGCCAGCAGTGTACAGGTTTTGACCTACGAGCAGTACTTC	CASSVQVLTYEQYF
TRBV28	TRBD1	.	TRBJ2-1	TGTGCCAGCAGGGGGGACAGGCGGGGCGATGAGCAGTTCTTC	CASRGDRRGDEQFF
TRBV19	TRBD2	.	TRBJ2-4	TGTGCCAGTAGTATCCCGGGGGGGAACATTCAGTACTTC	CASSIPGGNIQYF
TRBV5-4	TRBD1	.	TRBJ2-7	TGTGCCAGCAGCCGACAGGGACCCTACGAGCAGTACTTC	CASSRQGPYEQYF
TRBV5-1	.	.	TRBJ1-4	TGCGCCAGCAGCTTGGGCAGGGTCAATGAAAAACTGTTTTTT	CASSLGRVNEKLFF
TRBV11-3	.	few	TRBJ2-7	TGTGCCAGCAGCTTAGAGCAGGGGGGAGGAACCTACGAGCAGTACTTC	CASSLEQGGGTYEQYF
TRBV3-1/TRBV3-2	TRBD1	once	TRBJ1-1	TGTGCCAGCAGCCTACTCGGGACAGGATCATTTCTGTTT	CASSLLGTGSFLF